The sequence of this T cell receptor (beta chain) was determined in a study of T cell clonotyping in hematopoietic cell transplantation. CDR3 length: 19 amino acids. Germline loops: CDR1 SEHNR, CDR2 FQNEAQ (reference sequence). V lost 2 bases to trimming and J lost 1 base, with 21 bases between them. The repertoire was sequenced with immunoSEQ multiplex PCR; TCRdb's copy has only in-frame clones and lacks some. In the table there are 10,000 to 15,000 clones, 80% to 95% of which are singletons. The source of this sequence is a man in his thirties or forties in good health. Some clones in this sample may be carry-over from other donors' samples. The sample taken for sequencing was peripheral blood mononuclear cells. The chain recombines TRBV7-9 with TRBJ2-1; the D gene could be TRBD1 or TRBD2 (5 bases each). The CDR3 DNA sequence: TGTGCCAGCAGCTTAAGAGGGGCGACGGGGTCGCAGTCCTACAATGAGCAGTTCTTC. Amino acid sequence: CASSLRGATGSQSYNEQFF. The whole variable domain, remainder taken from reference TRBV7-9 and TRBJ2-1, is DTGVSQNPRHKITKRGQNVTFRCDPISEHNRLYWYRQTLGQGPEFLTYFQNEAQLEKSRLLSDRFSAERPKGSFSTLEIQRTEQGDSAMYLCASSLRGATGSQSYNEQFFGPGTRLTVL.